This note documents a single TCR beta chain sequence. Its antigen is not known. The data stem from a study of beta chain features in type 1 diabetes. The whole isolated RNA underwent reverse transcription, so sequencing captured expressed TCRB transcripts. Assay used: immunoSEQ multiplex PCR; TCRdb lists only in-frame clones, some missing. The repertoire holds tens of thousands of clones, with approximately 59% as singletons. Deletions cut 1 base from V and 0 bases from J, with 8 bases between. The CDR3 is 16 residues long. In germline, CDR1 is SGHTS, CDR2 YDEGEE. Study outcomes and limitations: Insertions at VDJ junctions were less frequent in type 1 diabetes patients. These patients also deleted more nucleotides at the same junctions. TCRB rearrangement may or may not be influenced by HLA type; here this remained unresolved.

Sequenced: Tregs from blood. The chain has TRBV5-8 and TRBJ2-6; D uncertain. This TCR was sampled from a woman younger than 35 in good health. Written as DNA, the CDR3 is TGTGCCAGCAGCTTGAGGCGGCTCTCTGGGGCCAACGTCCTGACTTTC. Its translation is CASSLRRLSGANVLTF.